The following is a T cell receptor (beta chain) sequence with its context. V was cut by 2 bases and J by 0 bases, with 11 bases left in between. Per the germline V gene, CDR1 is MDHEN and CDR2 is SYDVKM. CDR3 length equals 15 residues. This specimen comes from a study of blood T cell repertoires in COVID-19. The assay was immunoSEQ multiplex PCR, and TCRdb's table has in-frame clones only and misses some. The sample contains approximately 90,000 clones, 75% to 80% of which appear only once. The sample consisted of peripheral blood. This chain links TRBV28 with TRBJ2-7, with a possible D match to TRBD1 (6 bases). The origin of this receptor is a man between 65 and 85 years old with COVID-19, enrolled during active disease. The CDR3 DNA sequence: TGTGCCAGCAGTTTAGCCCGGACAGTCTCCTACGAGCAGTACTTC. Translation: CASSLARTVSYEQYF.